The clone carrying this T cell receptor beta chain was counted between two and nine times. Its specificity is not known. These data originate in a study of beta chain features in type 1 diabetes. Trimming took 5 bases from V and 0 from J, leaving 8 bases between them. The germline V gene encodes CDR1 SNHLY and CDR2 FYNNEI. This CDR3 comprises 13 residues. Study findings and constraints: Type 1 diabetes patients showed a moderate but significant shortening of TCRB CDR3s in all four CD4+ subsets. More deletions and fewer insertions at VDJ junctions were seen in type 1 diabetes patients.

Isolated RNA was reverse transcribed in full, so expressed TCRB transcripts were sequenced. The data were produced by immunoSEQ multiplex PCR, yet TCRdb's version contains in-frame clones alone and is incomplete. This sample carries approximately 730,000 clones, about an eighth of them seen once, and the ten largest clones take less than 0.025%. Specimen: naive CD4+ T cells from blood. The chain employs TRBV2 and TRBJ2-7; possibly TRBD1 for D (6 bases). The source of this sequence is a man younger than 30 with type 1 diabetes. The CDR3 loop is CASSPGHSYEQYF. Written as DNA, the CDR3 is TGTGCCAGCAGTCCGGGACACTCCTACGAGCAGTACTTC.